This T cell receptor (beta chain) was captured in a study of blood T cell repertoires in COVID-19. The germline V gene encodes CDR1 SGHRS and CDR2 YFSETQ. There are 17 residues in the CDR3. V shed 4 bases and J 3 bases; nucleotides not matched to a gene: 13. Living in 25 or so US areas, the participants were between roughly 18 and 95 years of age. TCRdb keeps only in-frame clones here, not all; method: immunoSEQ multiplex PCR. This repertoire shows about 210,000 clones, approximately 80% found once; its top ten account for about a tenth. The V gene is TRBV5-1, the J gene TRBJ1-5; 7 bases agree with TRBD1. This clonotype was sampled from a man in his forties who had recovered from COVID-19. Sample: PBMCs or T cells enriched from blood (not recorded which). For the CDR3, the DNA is TGCGCCAGCAGCAACAAAAGTAACAGGGGATACAATCAGCCCCAGCATTTT. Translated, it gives CASSNKSNRGYNQPQHF.